Following are 28 T cell receptor beta chains from one sample sequenced in a study of blood T cell repertoires in COVID-19. The protocol was immunoSEQ multiplex PCR, while the TCRdb copy is restricted to in-frame clones and leaves out a portion. Of more than 250,000 clones listed, 87% are singletons. Sample: PBMCs or T cells enriched from blood (not recorded which). The source is a woman in her thirties who had recovered from COVID-19.

V gene TRBV5-6 combines with J gene TRBJ2-7, with TRBD1 identical over 10 bases. The germline gives CDR1 SGHDT, CDR2 YYEEEE. The CDR3 sequence is 13 residues long. The V gene end was trimmed by 7 bases and the J gene end by 4 bases; junction bases not matched to a gene: 5. The CDR3 sequence is CASRDRGTYEQYF. The CDR3 DNA is TGTGCCAGCCGGGACAGGGGTACATACGAGCAGTACTTC.

V usage is TRBV3-1 (or the pseudogene TRBV3-2) and J usage is TRBJ2-7; TRBD1 might be the D (6 bases). There are 14 residues in the CDR3. The ends were cut back, 2 bases at V and 6 bases at J, with 14 bases in the middle. CDR1 is LGHDT and CDR2 is YNNKEL in the germline V gene (reference sequence). Here the CDR3 DNA reads TGTGCCAGCAGCCAATTTGGGGGCCGGGGCGAGCAGTACTTC. Protein: CASSQFGGRGEQYF.

The V and J genes are TRBV4-1 and TRBJ2-7, with 8 bases fitting TRBD1. The CDR3 has 15 amino acids. Germline assignment: CDR1 MGHRA and CDR2 YSYEKL. V was pared by 3 bases and J by 4 bases, with 8 bases of the junction left unmatched. As DNA, the CDR3 is TGCGCCAGCAGCCATTTTTATGGACAGGGTTACGAGCAGTACTTC. Its protein is CASSHFYGQGYEQYF.

The chain couples TRBV2 to TRBJ2-5; 11 bases match TRBD2. The CDR3 is 16 amino acids. Trimming took 4 bases from V and 4 from J; bases not matched to a gene: 8. Germline loops: CDR1 SNHLY, CDR2 FYNNEI. This CDR3 reads CASSGLAGGPRETQYF. The DNA of the CDR3 is TGTGCCAGCAGTGGGTTAGCGGGGGGGCCTAGAGAGACCCAGTACTTC.

This chain connects TRBV9 to TRBJ1-5; D possibly corresponds to TRBD1 (6 bases). The CDR3 is made up of 12 amino acids. Between the trimmed V and J ends, which lost 7 bases and 9 bases, there was a span of 14 bases. CDR1 is SGDLS and CDR2 is YYNGEE in the germline V gene. The CDR3 nucleotides read TGTGCCAGCGGACAGTCACGGGGGCCCCAGCATTTT. Residues: CASGQSRGPQHF.

The chain uses TRBV25-1 and TRBJ1-1; 8 positions agree with TRBD1. Looked up from germline, CDR1 is MGHDK and CDR2 is SYGVNS. The CDR3 runs to 12 residues. The trim removed 3 bases at V and 8 bases at J, leaving 2 bases unmatched. CDR3: CASSDDRGEAFF. CDR3 nucleotide sequence: TGTGCCAGCAGTGACGACAGGGGAGAAGCTTTCTTT.

The chain couples TRBV5-1 to TRBJ1-2; possible D gene TRBD1, 6 bases. The V gene lost 2 bases and the J gene lost 5 bases, with 19 bases spanning the gap. The CDR3 loop spans 16 amino acids. Germline V gene sequence: CDR1 SGHRS, CDR2 YFSETQ. Here the CDR3 reads CASSFGVEPRGYGYTF. The CDR3 DNA reads as TGCGCCAGCAGCTTTGGGGTAGAGCCCAGGGGATATGGCTACACCTTC.

J is TRBJ2-7 and V is TRBV19, with a weak D call TRBD2 (6 bases). Germline V gene data show CDR1 as LNHDA and CDR2 as SQIVND (reference sequence). This CDR3 contains 13 residues. The V gene lost 6 bases and the J gene lost 3 bases, with 12 bases spanning the gap. The CDR3 spells CASRGGQLYEQYF. CDR3 nucleotide sequence: TGTGCCAGTAGGGGAGGTCAACTCTACGAGCAGTACTTC.

The chain joins TRBV7-2 to TRBJ2-1, with D unresolved. V dropped 3 bases and J dropped 0 bases, with 6 bases sitting between them. CDR1 SGHTA and CDR2 FQGNSA come from the germline V gene. This CDR3 region has 14 residues. The CDR3 is CASSLESSYNEQFF. Written as DNA, the CDR3 is TGTGCCAGCAGCTTGGAGAGCTCCTACAATGAGCAGTTCTTC.

The V and J genes are TRBV10-3 and TRBJ2-3; 8 nucleotides agree with TRBD1. The V segment lost 5 bases and the J segment 4 bases; nucleotides outside the gene matches: 5. This CDR3 has 14 amino acids. Per germline, CDR1 ENHRY and CDR2 SYGVKD. The CDR3 nucleotides are TGTGCCATCAGTCTGGACAGGGAGGCAGATACGCAGTATTTT. Translation: CAISLDREADTQYF.

The chain joins TRBV28 to TRBJ1-3, with D maybe TRBD1 (5 bases). The germline gives CDR1 MDHEN, CDR2 SYDVKM. Trimming pared 1 base from V and 2 bases from J, leaving 6 bases between. The CDR3 is 14 amino acids. The CDR3 DNA reads as TGTGCCAGCAGTTTATCAGGGACTGGAAACACCATATATTTT. It specifies CASSLSGTGNTIYF.

The chain carries TRBV5-5 and TRBJ1-2, with 8 bases fitting TRBD1. This CDR3 comprises 16 residues. The germline V gene encodes CDR1 SGHKS and CDR2 YYEKEE (reference sequence). V lost 0 bases and J lost 6; bases outside the gene matches: 10. The CDR3 sequence: CASSLVGQGASDGYTF. CDR3 bases: TGTGCCAGCAGCTTGGTGGGGCAGGGGGCAAGTGATGGCTACACCTTC. The whole variable domain, remainder taken from reference TRBV5-5 and TRBJ1-2, is DAGVTQSPTHLIKTRGQQVTLRCSPISGHKSVSWYQQVLGQGPQFIFQYYEKEERGRGNFPDRFSARQFPNYSSELNVNALLLGDSALYLCASSLVGQGASDGYTFGSGTRLTVV.

This chain connects TRBV30 to TRBJ1-5; D uncertain. This CDR3 is 15 amino acids long. CDR1 and CDR2 (germline): GTSNPN, SVGIG (reference sequence). The V end lost 0 bases, the J end lost 0 bases, and 9 bases lay between the germline ends. CDR3 loop: CAWSVGGSSNQPQHF. DNA of the CDR3: TGTGCCTGGAGTGTAGGAGGCTCTAGCAATCAGCCCCAGCATTTT.

J is TRBJ2-7 and V is TRBV2; 12 nucleotides match TRBD2. The germline V gene encodes CDR1 SNHLY and CDR2 FYNNEI. Germline trimming cut 7 bases from V and 3 bases from J; bases unmatched to any gene: 7. CDR3 length equals 15 residues. The CDR3 sequence: CASNIRLAGVYEQYF. CDR3 bases: TGTGCCAGCAACATTAGACTAGCGGGGGTCTACGAGCAGTACTTC.

This clone was found a few times. The V and J genes are TRBV30 and TRBJ1-3; 7 bases fit TRBD1. Germline CDR1 and CDR2: GTSNPN and SVGIG (reference sequence). The CDR3 length is 15 residues. Trimming at V came to 0 bases and at J to 3 bases, leaving 5 bases not matched to a gene. CDR3 bases: TGTGCCTGGAGTGTACGACAGGGCTTTGGAAACACCATATATTTT. Its translation is CAWSVRQGFGNTIYF. The variable domain in full, with the rest retrieved from reference TRBV30 and TRBJ1-3, is SQTIHQWPATLVQPVGSPLSLECTVEGTSNPNLYWYRQAAGRGLQLLFYSVGIGQISSEVPQNLSASRPQDRQFILSSKKLLLSDSGFYLCAWSVRQGFGNTIYFGEGSWLTVV.

This chain uses TRBV5-1 with TRBJ1-1; no reliable D call. Germline CDR1 SGHRS, CDR2 YFSETQ. V shed 3 bases and J shed 2 bases, with 11 bases lying between them. The CDR3 spans 14 residues. The chain's CDR3 is CASSSTYSNTEAFF. The CDR3 DNA reads TGCGCCAGCAGCTCAACCTACAGTAACACTGAAGCTTTCTTT.

The genes are TRBV4-1 and TRBJ2-7; 8 bases match TRBD2. There are 17 residues in the CDR3. Losses at the gene ends were 0 bases for V and 0 bases for J; bases not matched to a gene: 7. Germline CDR1 is MGHRA and CDR2 is YSYEKL. CDR3 coding DNA: TGCGCCAGCAGCCAAGATACACTAGCGGCGACCTCCTACGAGCAGTACTTC. As protein: CASSQDTLAATSYEQYF.

The table lists this clone with a count of one. The rearrangement links TRBV19 to TRBJ1-6, with D unclear. The CDR3 is 14 amino acids. With 1 base removed from V and 13 bases from J, the gap between germline ends came to 14 bases. The germline CDR1 and CDR2 sequences are LNHDA and SQIVND (reference sequence). CDR3 in DNA: TGTGCCAGTAGTATAGTGGGAGCGGGCATGCCCCTCCACTTT. Translated, it gives CASSIVGAGMPLHF.

The gene calls are TRBV10-1 and TRBJ2-2; 7 bases map to TRBD1. The CDR3 runs 13 residues. V trimming: 8 bases; J trimming: 4 bases; junction bases outside the gene matches: 4. Germline values: CDR1 WNHNN, CDR2 SYGVQD (reference sequence). CDR3 sequence (DNA): TGCGCCAGCGCAGGACAGGCCACCGGGGAGCTGTTTTTT. This gives the protein CASAGQATGELFF.

This sequence joins TRBV11-3 and TRBJ2-1; perhaps TRBD2 as D (6 bases). The CDR3 covers 14 residues. V was cut by 1 base and J by 7 bases, with 11 bases left in between. Germline-derived CDR1 and CDR2 are SGHNT and YENEEA. The CDR3 protein is CASSLGGLGNEQFF. The CDR3 nucleotides are TGTGCCAGCAGCTTAGGGGGACTCGGTAATGAGCAGTTCTTC. Combining the CDR3 with reference TRBV11-3 and TRBJ2-1 gives the whole variable domain EAGVVQSPRYKIIEKKQPVAFWCNPISGHNTLYWYLQNLGQGPELLIRYENEEAVDDSQLPKDRFSAERLKGVDSTLKIQPAELGDSAVYLCASSLGGLGNEQFFGPGTRLTVL.

The chain couples TRBV7-6 to TRBJ2-1; no definite D call. Per germline, CDR1 SGHVS and CDR2 FNYEAQ. Trimming took 8 bases from V and 10 from J, leaving 24 bases between them. The CDR3 totals 15 residues. In DNA form, the CDR3 reads TGTGCCAGCTCCCGTTCGGTGACAAGACACTTCGAGCAGTTCTTC. The encoded protein is CASSRSVTRHFEQFF. Looking up the rest from reference TRBV7-6 and TRBJ2-1 gives the full variable domain: GAGVSQSPRYKVTKRGQDVALRCDPISGHVSLYWYRQALGQGPEFLTYFNYEAQQDKSGLPNDRFSAERPEGSISTLTIQRTEQRDSAMYRCASSRSVTRHFEQFFGPGTRLTVL.

The chain links TRBV15 to TRBJ2-1, with TRBD2 matching over 13 bases. CDR3 length: 15 amino acids. The germline gives CDR1 LNHNV, CDR2 YYDKDF (reference sequence). The junction had 4 bases not matched to a gene; V was cut back by 2 bases and J by 9 bases. CDR3 in amino acids: CATSRTSGGASEQFF. The CDR3 coding sequence is TGTGCCACCAGCAGAACTAGCGGGGGGGCCAGTGAGCAGTTCTTC.

This rearrangement joins TRBV5-5 to TRBJ1-4, with D tentatively TRBD1 (6 bases). CDR1 is SGHKS and CDR2 is YYEKEE in the germline V gene (reference sequence). The CDR3 consists of 15 residues. Trimming left V 2 bases short and J 7 bases short, with 15 bases between. The CDR3 here is CASSFYREITEKLFF. For the CDR3, the DNA is TGTGCCAGCAGCTTTTACAGGGAGATCACTGAAAAACTGTTTTTT.

The rearrangement joins TRBV4-2 to TRBJ1-3, with D perhaps TRBD1 (5 bases). V was clipped by 1 base and J by 0 bases, with 16 bases between them. The CDR3 runs to 18 residues. Germline values: CDR1 LGHNA, CDR2 YNFKEQ. The DNA of the CDR3 is TGTGCCAGCAGCCAAGGGACCGGGGGGTCACACTCTGGAAACACCATATATTTT. This gives the protein CASSQGTGGSHSGNTIYF.

The chain carries TRBV5-4 and TRBJ1-1; D perhaps matches TRBD1 (5 bases). Germline V gene data show CDR1 as SGHNT and CDR2 as YYREEE (reference sequence). The CDR3 extends over 15 amino acids. V lost 5 bases and J lost 4, with 18 bases in between. CDR3 bases: TGTGCCAGCAGTCCTCGGGTTGGGGGGGGCACTGAAGCTTTCTTT. Encoded protein: CASSPRVGGGTEAFF. Drawing the rest from reference TRBV5-4 and TRBJ1-1, the complete variable domain is ETGVTQSPTHLIKTRGQQVTLRCSSQSGHNTVSWYQQALGQGPQFIFQYYREEENGRGNFPPRFSGLQFPNYSSELNVNALELDDSALYLCASSPRVGGGTEAFFGQGTRLTVV.

This rearrangement joins TRBV10-1 to TRBJ2-7; tentative D call: TRBD2 (5 bases). Germline values: CDR1 WNHNN, CDR2 SYGVQD (reference sequence). V was clipped by 2 bases and J by 1 base, with 12 bases between them. CDR3 size: 15 residues. CDR3: CASSENGKLSYEQYF. The CDR3 nucleotides are TGCGCCAGCAGTGAGAACGGGAAGCTTTCCTACGAGCAGTACTTC.

The chain uses TRBV23-1 and TRBJ1-2, with 9 bases that match TRBD1. TRBV23-1 is recorded as an ORF, its role being uncertain. Germline trimming cut 6 bases from V and 5 bases from J; bases unmatched to any gene: 7. The CDR3 totals 14 residues. The CDR3 protein is CASSRSGTGYGYTF. In DNA, the CDR3 is TGCGCCAGCAGCCGCTCCGGGACAGGGTATGGCTACACCTTC.

The genes are TRBV6-2 or TRBV6-3 and TRBJ2-3, with 12 bases identical to TRBD2. The CDR3 covers 21 residues. The V and J ends lost 2 bases and 1 base, in that order; junction bases with no gene match: 16. Germline V gene data show CDR1 as MNHEY and CDR2 as SVGEGT. CDR3 DNA sequence: TGTGCCAGCAGTTACCCGCTCAAGGGGCTAGCGGGGGGGAGACGCACAGATACGCAGTATTTT. Protein product: CASSYPLKGLAGGRRTDTQYF.